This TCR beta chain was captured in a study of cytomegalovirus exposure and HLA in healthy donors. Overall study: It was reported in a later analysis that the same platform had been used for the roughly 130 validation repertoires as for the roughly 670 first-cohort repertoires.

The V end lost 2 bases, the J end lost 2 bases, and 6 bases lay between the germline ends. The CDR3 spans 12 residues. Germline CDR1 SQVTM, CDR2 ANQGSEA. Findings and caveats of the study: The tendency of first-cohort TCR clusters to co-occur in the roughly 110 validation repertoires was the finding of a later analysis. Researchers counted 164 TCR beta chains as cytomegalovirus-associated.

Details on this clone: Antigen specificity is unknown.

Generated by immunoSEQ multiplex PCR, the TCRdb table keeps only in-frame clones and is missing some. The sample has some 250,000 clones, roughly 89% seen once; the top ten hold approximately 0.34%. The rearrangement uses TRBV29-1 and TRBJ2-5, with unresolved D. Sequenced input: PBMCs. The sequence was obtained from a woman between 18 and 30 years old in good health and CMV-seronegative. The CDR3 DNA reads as TGCAGCGTTGAAAAACAGCAAGAGACCCAGTACTTC. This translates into CSVEKQQETQYF.